This T cell receptor (beta chain) was retrieved from a study of identical twins. This CDR3 spans 13 amino acids. Germline CDR1 and CDR2: SGHVS and FNYEAQ. V lost 4 bases to trimming and J lost 5 bases, with 11 bases between them. One entry per CDR3 protein results from TCRdb running MiXCR on the 5' RACE reads. The sample yields 500,000 or so distinct CDR3 sequences, 12% to 15% seen once. The table lists this clonotype with a few counts. This same sample was also part of a study on yellow fever vaccine responses in identical twins.

Sequencing was performed on CD4+ T cells sorted from blood. The sequence was collected from a woman younger than 30 in good health. V and J are TRBV7-6 and TRBJ1-1; D is ambiguous. The CDR3 nucleotides read TGTGCCAGCAGCTCGAAATCGGGGACTGAAGCTTTCTTT. It codes for CASSSKSGTEAFF. The full variable domain, its missing parts supplied by reference TRBV7-6 and TRBJ1-1, is GAGVSQSPRYKVTKRGQDVALRCDPISGHVSLYWYRQALGQGPEFLTYFNYEAQQDKSGLPNDRFSAERPEGSISTLTIQRTEQRDSAMYRCASSSKSGTEAFFGQGTRLTVV.